These 27 T cell receptor beta chains came from one sample sequenced in a study of shared clonotypes between healthy human individuals. TCRdb keeps only in-frame clones here, not all; method: immunoSEQ multiplex PCR. The table shows roughly 500,000 clones, with around 75% occurring only once. Sequencing was carried out using PBMCs. The receptors come from a middle-aged woman in good health. Some clones in this sample may be carry-over from other donors' samples.

The chain recombines TRBV19 with TRBJ2-7; 7 bases agree with TRBD1. The length of the CDR3 is 13 residues. The trim removed 6 bases at V and 3 bases at J, leaving 5 bases unmatched. Germline V gene data show CDR1 as LNHDA and CDR2 as SQIVND (reference sequence). Here the CDR3 DNA reads TGTGCCAGTAGGGAACAGGGGCTCTACGAGCAGTACTTC. As protein: CASREQGLYEQYF.

V and J are TRBV7-8 and TRBJ1-6; D call uncertain. Trimming removed 0 bases from V and 7 bases from J, with 4 bases in between. Germline V gives CDR1 SGHVS, CDR2 FQNEAQ. CDR3 length: 13 amino acids. The CDR3 DNA reads as TGTGCCAGCAGCTTAGCTGGAAATTCACCCCTCCACTTT. Translation: CASSLAGNSPLHF.

The V call is TRBV18, the J call TRBJ2-1; the D is unclear. V lost 0 bases to trimming and J lost 16 bases, with 13 bases between them. Per the germline V gene, CDR1 is KGHSH and CDR2 is LQKENI. This CDR3 region has 12 residues. CDR3 loop: CASSPPGERPFF. CDR3 nucleotides: TGTGCCAGCTCACCACCGGGCGAGAGGCCCTTCTTC.

V gene TRBV7-9 combines with J gene TRBJ2-5; TRBD2 aligns across 10 bases. Matching the DNA end better, TRBJ2-7 makes the J call doubtful. CDR1 and CDR2 (germline): SEHNR, FQNEAQ (reference sequence). The CDR3 sequence is 17 residues long. The CDR3 loop is CASSPGASGSGGDEQYF. In DNA form, the CDR3 reads TGTGCCAGCAGCCCGGGGGCTAGCGGGAGCGGAGGGGACGAGCAGTACTTC.

This sequence joins TRBV7-7 and TRBJ2-7; D is perhaps TRBD1 (5 bases). This CDR3 contains 15 residues. Trimming removed 4 bases from V and 0 bases from J, with 13 bases in between. Germline loops: CDR1 SSHAT, CDR2 FNYEAQ (reference sequence). The CDR3 coding sequence is TGTGCCAGCAGCTCCACCGACAGAAGCTCCTACGAGCAGTACTTC. Its translation: CASSSTDRSSYEQYF.

The genes are TRBV4-3 and TRBJ2-5; 9 positions match TRBD2. Trimming cost V 4 bases and J 3 bases; bases outside gene matches: 15. Germline CDR1 is LGHNA and CDR2 is YSLEER. The CDR3 has 18 residues. The chain's CDR3 is CASSLIPGVAGDEETQYF. The CDR3 region has the DNA TGCGCCAGCAGCCTAATCCCCGGGGTAGCGGGAGATGAAGAGACCCAGTACTTC.

V and J are TRBV7-8 and TRBJ2-7; TRBD2 is a possible D gene (6 bases). Trimming removed 4 bases at V and 3 bases at J, with 16 bases between. The CDR3 runs 15 residues. Germline-derived CDR1 and CDR2 are SGHVS and FQNEAQ. CDR3 in amino acids: CASSSIGGWVYEQYF. The CDR3 region has the DNA TGTGCCAGCAGCTCAATTGGAGGGTGGGTCTACGAGCAGTACTTC.

About this clone itself: Germline and junction disagree at one end, which may indicate a read error. The V call is TRBV30, the J call TRBJ2-1, with 7 bases fitting TRBD1. This CDR3 comprises 12 residues. Germline V gives CDR1 GTSNPN, CDR2 SVGIG (reference sequence). The CDR3 reads CAWSARDSEQLF. Written as DNA, the CDR3 is TGTGCCTGGAGTGCCCGGGACAGCGAGCAGCTCTTC.

As for this clone: One end of the junction varies from germline; a read error may be responsible. The rearrangement uses TRBV6-1 and TRBJ1-2, with 8 positions matching TRBD1. Germline V gene lookup returns CDR1 MNHNS and CDR2 SASEGT. The CDR3 has 12 amino acids. CDR3 sequence (DNA): TGTGCCAGCAGCTTAGACAGGGGCTGGCGAGACTTC. Its translation is CASSLDRGWRDF.

The V and J genes are TRBV6-1 and TRBJ2-5; 9 bases fit TRBD2. This CDR3 is built from 15 residues. V was clipped by 6 bases and J by 5 bases; unmatched bases: 10. Germline values: CDR1 MNHNS, CDR2 SASEGT. CDR3 nucleotides: TGTGCCAGCAGGAGGGTAGCGGGAGTTTGGGAGACCCAGTACTTC. Its translation is CASRRVAGVWETQYF.

The gene calls are TRBV2 and TRBJ2-2; D might be TRBD1 (6 bases). V was pared by 6 bases and J by 2 bases, with 10 bases between. The CDR3 has 14 residues. CDR1 and CDR2 (germline): SNHLY, FYNNEI. Here the CDR3 reads CASRTGYNTGELFF. In DNA form, the CDR3 reads TGTGCCAGCAGGACAGGCTATAACACCGGGGAGCTGTTTTTT.

The chain is built from TRBV5-1 and TRBJ2-2; 13 positions match TRBD2. The germline CDR1 and CDR2 sequences are SGHRS and YFSETQ. The junction had 5 bases not matched to a gene; V was cut back by 2 bases and J by 7 bases. This CDR3 spans 16 amino acids. CDR3 loop: CASSFGLAGADGELFF. The CDR3 DNA is TGCGCCAGCAGCTTCGGACTAGCGGGAGCTGACGGGGAGCTGTTTTTT.

A note on this clone: The sample has other DNA sequences that encode this CDR3 too. V and J are TRBV2 and TRBJ2-5, with 8 bases lining up with TRBD1. This CDR3 is 14 amino acids long. V lost 4 bases to trimming and J lost 5 bases; unmatched junction nucleotides: 6. Per germline, CDR1 SNHLY and CDR2 FYNNEI. The DNA for the CDR3 is TGTGCCAGCAGTGTTGACAGGGGAGGTGAGACCCAGTACTTC. Protein sequence: CASSVDRGGETQYF. Variable domain in full (rest from reference TRBV2 and TRBJ2-5): EPEVTQTPSHQVTQMGQEVILRCVPISNHLYFYWYRQILGQKVEFLVSFYNNEISEKSEIFDDQFSVERPDGSNFTLKIRSTKLEDSAMYFCASSVDRGGETQYFGPGTRLLVL.

The chain employs TRBV29-1 and TRBJ2-7; the D gene is possibly TRBD2 (6 bases). Germline V lookup: CDR1 SQVTM, CDR2 ANQGSEA. Trimming took off 8 bases at V and 3 bases at J, with 20 bases between the two ends. The CDR3 length is 14 residues. CDR3 coding DNA: TGCAGCACGGGGGACCCATCGGCTGGCTACGAGCAGTACTTC. Translation gives CSTGDPSAGYEQYF.

This chain joins TRBV9 and TRBJ2-7; TRBD1 aligns across 9 bases. This CDR3 has 15 residues. The V and J ends lost 2 bases and 0 bases, in that order; junction bases with no gene match: 3. CDR1 and CDR2 from the germline V gene are SGDLS and YYNGEE. Here the CDR3 reads CASSVTGGFSYEQYF. As DNA, the CDR3 is TGTGCCAGCAGCGTTACAGGGGGCTTCTCCTACGAGCAGTACTTC.

The sample holds many counts of this clone. This sequence joins TRBV5-1 and TRBJ2-5; 8 nucleotides align to TRBD2. Trimming took 3 bases from V and 0 from J; bases not matched to a gene: 10. The CDR3 extends over 17 amino acids. Per the germline V gene, CDR1 is SGHRS and CDR2 is YFSETQ. CDR3 sequence: CASSSPGTSDNQETQYF. CDR3 nucleotides: TGCGCCAGCAGCTCTCCCGGGACTAGTGACAACCAAGAGACCCAGTACTTC. The entire variable domain, with the rest obtained from reference TRBV5-1 and TRBJ2-5, is as follows: KAGVTQTPRYLIKTRGQQVTLSCSPISGHRSVSWYQQTPGQGLQFLFEYFSETQRNKGNFPGRFSGRQFSNSRSEMNVSTLELGDSALYLCASSSPGTSDNQETQYFGPGTRLLVL.

This sequence joins TRBV13 and TRBJ2-6; TRBD2 is a possible D gene (5 bases). The germline V gene has CDR1 PRHDT and CDR2 FYEKMQ (reference sequence). The CDR3 runs 13 residues. V was cut by 5 bases and J by 8 bases, with 10 bases left in between. DNA of the CDR3: TGTGCCAGCAGCCGGGGTAGGACCAACGTCCTGACTTTC. This sequence encodes CASSRGRTNVLTF.

In this sample, this clone turned up once. V usage is TRBV5-1 and J usage is TRBJ2-5; 8 bases align to TRBD1. Judging by the DNA end, TRBJ2-7 fits better; the J call may be wrong. In germline, CDR1 is SGHRS, CDR2 YFSETQ. This CDR3 has 13 residues. This chain's CDR3 is CASSADRAYEQYF. The CDR3 nucleotides are TGCGCCAGCAGCGCGGACAGGGCTTACGAGCAGTACTTC.

In this sample, this clone turned up once. The chain combines TRBV10-3 with TRBJ2-7, with D maybe TRBD2 (5 bases). This CDR3 comprises 12 residues. The V and J ends lost 6 bases and 4 bases respectively, with 10 bases between them. Germline loops: CDR1 ENHRY, CDR2 SYGVKD. CDR3 in amino acids: CAISPEGYEQYF. CDR3 DNA sequence: TGTGCCATCAGCCCAGAGGGTTACGAGCAGTACTTC.

Comment on this clone: This same CDR3 is encoded by further DNA sequences in the sample. The chain combines TRBV14 with TRBJ1-2, with a tentative D call TRBD1 (6 bases). V gave up 0 bases and J gave up 8 bases, with 22 bases separating them. Germline CDR1 is SGHDN and CDR2 is FVKESK. The CDR3 loop spans 17 amino acids. This CDR3 reads CASSQDTGPGIFYGYTF. For the CDR3, the DNA is TGTGCCAGCAGCCAAGATACAGGGCCCGGAATATTCTACGGCTACACCTTC. Complete variable domain (other parts from reference TRBV14 and TRBJ1-2): EAGVTQFPSHSVIEKGQTVTLRCDPISGHDNLYWYRRVMGKEIKFLLHFVKESKQDESGMPNNRFLAERTGGTYSTLKVQPAELEDSGVYFCASSQDTGPGIFYGYTFGSGTRLTVV.

The chain employs TRBV6-4 and TRBJ2-3, with a tentative D call TRBD1 (5 bases). Deletions cut 2 bases from V and 5 bases from J, with 11 bases between. The germline V gene has CDR1 MRHNA and CDR2 SNTAGT. The CDR3 is made up of 14 amino acids. This CDR3 is CASSDGRGGDTQYF. CDR3 nucleotide sequence: TGTGCCAGCAGTGACGGTAGGGGTGGAGATACGCAGTATTTT.

The V and J genes are TRBV10-1 and TRBJ2-5, with 10 bases lining up with TRBD2. V trimming: 0 bases; J trimming: 9 bases; junction bases outside the gene matches: 1. The CDR3 has 13 residues. Germline CDR1 reads WNHNN; CDR2 reads SYGVQD (reference sequence). The CDR3 reads CASSESGLAAQYF. CDR3 in DNA: TGCGCCAGCAGTGAGTCAGGACTAGCGGCCCAGTACTTC.

In its sample, this clone was seen once. The CDR3 DNA follows: TGTGCCAGCAGCTTGGCAAGGGGGGCGTACACTGAAGCTTTCTTT. Its translation is CASSLARGAYTEAFF. The genes are TRBV5-4 and TRBJ1-1, with TRBD1 as a possible D gene (6 bases). V was pared by 0 bases and J by 3 bases, with 12 bases between. The germline V gene has CDR1 SGHNT and CDR2 YYREEE (reference sequence). The CDR3 consists of 15 residues.

This clone was seen repeatedly, ten times or more. The rearrangement joins TRBV11-2 to TRBJ2-2; 7 bases map to TRBD2. The CDR3 runs to 14 residues. V lost 4 bases, J lost 7 bases, and 6 bases stayed unmatched. Per germline, CDR1 SGHAT and CDR2 FQNNGV. CDR3 coding DNA: TGTGCCAGCAGCTCCAGCGGGAAAGGCGGGGAGCTGTTTTTT. Translating it yields CASSSSGKGGELFF.

The genes are TRBV19 and TRBJ2-1; tentatively, D is TRBD1 (6 bases). Trimming removed 9 bases at V and 2 bases at J, with 11 bases between. The CDR3 covers 13 residues. Germline lookup yields CDR1 LNHDA and CDR2 SQIVND (reference sequence). The CDR3 coding sequence is TGTGCCAGCACAGGGTTTGCCTACAATGAGCAGTTCTTC. It yields the protein CASTGFAYNEQFF.

The V gene is TRBV6-5, the J gene TRBJ1-1; D gene ambiguous. Germline V gene sequence: CDR1 MNHEY, CDR2 SVGAGI. Trimming took 0 bases from V and 4 from J, leaving 6 bases between them. The CDR3 is 13 amino acids. This CDR3 reads CASSYSRRTEAFF. Here the CDR3 DNA reads TGTGCCAGCAGTTACTCGAGACGCACTGAAGCTTTCTTT.

The V gene is TRBV18, the J gene TRBJ1-4; D gene unclear. The CDR3 extends over 15 amino acids. Germline V gene sequence: CDR1 KGHSH, CDR2 LQKENI. Trimming took 3 bases from V and 0 from J, leaving 8 bases between them. CDR3 protein: CASSPLDTTNEKLFF. In DNA, the CDR3 is TGTGCCAGCTCACCTTTAGACACAACTAATGAAAAACTGTTTTTT.